The present entry profiles one T cell receptor (beta chain) with its context. Its antigen remains unidentified. CDR1 and CDR2 from the germline V gene are SGHVS and FQNEAQ. This CDR3 is 14 amino acids long. Trimming stripped 5 bases from V and 6 bases from J, with 17 bases between. This specimen comes from a study of T cell clonotyping in hematopoietic cell transplantation. Study-wide results and caveats: Few recipient clonotypes overlapped donors; over 95% were de novo at given depth. Pathologically expanded recipient clonotypes increased progressively from day 30 to day 180 as diversity fell.

TCRdb's table, derived via immunoSEQ multiplex PCR, lists solely in-frame clones and lacks some. The sample contains 20,000 or so clones, 65% to 85% of which appear only once. This receptor was identified in a man between 60 and 70 years old in good health. Some clones in this sample may be carry-over from other donors' samples. Sequenced: peripheral blood mononuclear cells. This sequence joins TRBV7-8 and TRBJ2-7; no definite D call. This CDR3 is CASSRPRNRAEQYF. CDR3 nucleotide sequence: TGTGCCAGCAGCAGACCCCGGAACAGAGCCGAGCAGTACTTC. Together with reference TRBV7-8 and TRBJ2-7, the CDR3 gives the full variable domain: GAGVSQSPRYKVAKRGQDVALRCDPISGHVSLFWYQQALGQGPEFLTYFQNEAQLDKSGLPSDRFFAERPEGSVSTLKIQRTQQEDSAVYLCASSRPRNRAEQYFGPGTRLTVT.